This is a list of T cell receptor beta chains from one sample in a study of identical twins. TCRdb redid the calling of the 5' RACE reads with MiXCR, one entry per CDR3 protein. The data contain roughly 1,500,000 distinct CDR3 sequences, less than 35% of them seen just once; the ten biggest clones take up about 0.27%. Material for sequencing was cord blood. These receptors were taken from a newborn girl in good health. The CDR3 runs from the conserved cysteine through the conserved F or W. D genes are given only for firm matches. Clone size is given for some rows only: seen once, a few or many times, or a class if the clone is expanded.

clone_size,d_call,j_call,v_call,cdr3_aa,cdr3_nt
-,TRBD1,TRBJ2-3,TRBV6-5,CASSWTGGFGTDTQYF,TGTGCCAGCAGTTGGACAGGGGGCTTCGGCACAGATACGCAGTATTTT
-,TRBD2,TRBJ2-7,TRBV6-2/TRBV6-3,CASSQRSIAGRGYEQYF,TGTGCCAGCAGTCAGCGGAGTATAGCGGGAAGGGGCTACGAGCAGTACTTC
-,-,TRBJ1-1,TRBV11-1,CASTPWDGRNTEAFF,TGTGCCAGCACCCCCTGGGACGGGAGGAACACTGAAGCTTTCTTT
-,TRBD1,TRBJ2-7,TRBV29-1,CSVTTGGDEQYF,TGCAGCGTGACTACAGGGGGCGACGAGCAGTACTTC
few,TRBD1,TRBJ1-1,TRBV12-3/TRBV12-4,CASSLKGRGLLMNTEAFF,TGTGCCAGCAGTTTAAAGGGCAGGGGGCTCCTCATGAACACTGAAGCTTTCTTT
-,TRBD1,TRBJ2-2,TRBV2,CALGGQGGTGELFF,TGTGCCCTCGGGGGACAGGGAGGTACCGGGGAGCTGTTTTTT
-,-,TRBJ2-3,TRBV21-1,CASSRYGTLLYTDTQYF,TGTGCCAGCAGCCGGTACGGGACCCTACTTTACACAGATACGCAGTATTTT
few,-,TRBJ2-5,TRBV25-1,CASREGKETQYF,TGTGCCAGCAGGGAGGGGAAAGAGACCCAGTACTTC
-,-,TRBJ2-1,TRBV2,CASRVGEQFF,TGTGCCAGCAGGGTGGGCGAGCAGTTCTTC
-,-,TRBJ1-1,TRBV7-9,CASSLAIAGDTEAFF,TGTGCCAGCAGCTTAGCGATTGCTGGGGACACTGAAGCTTTCTTT
few,TRBD1,TRBJ1-1,TRBV12-3/TRBV12-4,CASSRGTGWQNTEAFF,TGTGCCAGCAGCCGTGGGACAGGGTGGCAGAACACTGAAGCTTTCTTT
-,-,TRBJ2-1,TRBV7-9,CASSLAAHDKPKFNEQFF,TGTGCCAGCAGCTTAGCCGCGCATGACAAACCGAAGTTCAATGAGCAGTTCTTC
-,-,TRBJ1-6,TRBV20-1,CSASTGFQDSPLHF,TGCAGTGCTAGTACGGGGTTCCAGGATTCACCCCTCCACTTT
few,-,TRBJ1-4,TRBV4-1,CASSKGGSGEKLFF,TGCGCCAGCAGCAAAGGGGGTAGCGGTGAAAAACTGTTTTTT
-,TRBD2,TRBJ2-1,TRBV20-1,CSARDGRTSFSYNEQFF,TGCAGTGCTAGAGATGGCAGGACTAGCTTCTCCTACAATGAGCAGTTCTTC
few,-,TRBJ1-1,TRBV7-9,CASSLVSGVRTEAFF,TGTGCCAGCAGCTTAGTATCCGGGGTTCGCACTGAAGCTTTCTTT
-,TRBD2,TRBJ2-5,TRBV6-1,CASSEPSGAQYF,TGTGCCAGCAGTGAGCCCAGCGGGGCCCAGTACTTC
few,-,TRBJ2-5,TRBV4-2,CASSQDSRSGRETQYF,TGTGCCAGCAGCCAAGATTCGAGGTCGGGAAGAGAGACCCAGTACTTC
few,TRBD1,TRBJ2-1,TRBV12-3/TRBV12-4,CASSFSGGHNEQFF,TGTGCCAGCAGTTTTTCAGGGGGCCACAATGAGCAGTTCTTC
-,-,TRBJ1-1,TRBV5-1,CASSLGVVGTGEAFF,TGCGCCAGCAGCTTGGGGGTCGTTGGTACAGGGGAAGCTTTCTTT
few,TRBD2,TRBJ2-1,TRBV12-3/TRBV12-4,CASSLWRREREGHRNEQFF,TGTGCCAGCAGTTTATGGAGACGGGAGCGGGAGGGCCACAGGAATGAGCAGTTCTTC
few,-,TRBJ2-6,TRBV6-1,CASSLQGTLVSGANVLTF,TGTGCCAGCTCGCTACAGGGTACCCTCGTTTCTGGGGCCAACGTCCTGACTTTC
-,TRBD2,TRBJ2-1,TRBV2,CASTQGRAIYNEQFF,TGTGCCAGCACCCAAGGGAGGGCAATTTACAATGAGCAGTTCTTC
-,-,TRBJ2-1,TRBV15,CATIGRSNGGQFF,TGTGCCACCATAGGGAGATCTAACGGGGGGCAGTTCTTC
few,TRBD2,TRBJ2-3,TRBV7-2,CASRERVAGDTQYF,TGTGCCAGTCGAGAGAGGGTAGCGGGAGATACGCAGTATTTT
many,TRBD2,TRBJ2-3,TRBV25-1,CASSESGREISDTQYF,TGTGCCAGCAGTGAATCCGGGCGGGAGATTTCAGATACGCAGTATTTT
-,-,TRBJ2-3,TRBV27,CASRLLGSDTQYF,TGTGCCAGCAGGTTATTGGGGTCAGATACGCAGTATTTT
-,-,TRBJ1-1,TRBV10-3,CAISDSTSNTEAFF,TGTGCCATCAGTGACAGTACTTCGAACACTGAAGCTTTCTTT
-,TRBD1,TRBJ2-2,TRBV2,CASSGPSRDRGITGELFF,TGTGCCAGCAGTGGCCCCTCAAGGGACAGGGGGATCACCGGGGAGCTGTTTTTT
-,-,TRBJ2-5,TRBV12-3/TRBV12-4,CASNQGPIQETQYF,TGTGCCAGCAACCAGGGACCTATACAAGAGACCCAGTACTTC
few,TRBD1,TRBJ1-2,TRBV10-3,CAISEGQGRSNYGYTF,TGTGCCATCAGCGAGGGACAGGGGCGATCTAACTATGGCTACACCTTC
-,-,TRBJ2-1,TRBV5-1,CASSAKAGPYNEQFF,TGCGCCAGCAGCGCGAAAGCGGGTCCCTACAATGAGCAGTTCTTC
few,-,TRBJ1-1,TRBV19,CASSLARRMNTEAFF,TGTGCCAGTAGTCTGGCCCGGCGAATGAACACTGAAGCTTTCTTT
-,TRBD1,TRBJ1-2,TRBV28,CASSLTGQGYYGYTF,TGTGCCAGCAGTTTAACGGGACAGGGGTACTATGGCTACACCTTC
-,TRBD1,TRBJ2-1,TRBV20-1,CSARLKAGQGYNEQFF,TGCAGTGCTAGGCTCAAGGCCGGACAGGGCTACAATGAGCAGTTCTTC
few,-,TRBJ2-3,TRBV29-1,CSLGQGWGTDTQYF,TGCAGCCTCGGGCAGGGATGGGGCACAGATACGCAGTATTTT
once,TRBD1,TRBJ1-1,TRBV28,CASSFGDSTEAFF,TGTGCCAGCAGTTTCGGGGACAGCACTGAAGCTTTCTTT
-,-,TRBJ1-2,TRBV2,CASRLGINYGYTF,TGTGCCAGCCGGTTAGGGATCAACTATGGCTACACCTTC
-,TRBD2,TRBJ2-3,TRBV2,CASWDYRRDTQYF,TGTGCCAGCTGGGACTATCGGAGGGATACGCAGTATTTT
-,TRBD2,TRBJ2-7,TRBV4-1,CASSQSELAGYEQYF,TGCGCCAGCAGCCAATCAGAACTAGCGGGGTACGAGCAGTACTTC
-,-,TRBJ2-3,TRBV10-3,CAISVDGVLSTDTQYF,TGTGCCATCAGTGTCGATGGGGTCCTTAGCACAGATACGCAGTATTTT
-,TRBD1,TRBJ2-7,TRBV20-1,CSAMTGSSYEQYF,TGCAGTGCTATGACAGGGAGCTCCTACGAGCAGTACTTC
few,TRBD1,TRBJ1-4,TRBV11-2,CASSSLQGATNEKLFF,TGTGCCAGCAGCTCGTTACAGGGGGCAACTAATGAAAAACTGTTTTTT
few,-,TRBJ1-1,TRBV12-3/TRBV12-4,CASRDPQNTEAFF,TGTGCCAGCAGGGACCCTCAGAACACTGAAGCTTTCTTT
-,-,TRBJ2-3,TRBV12-3/TRBV12-4,CAGGQTDTQYF,TGTGCCGGCGGACAGACAGATACGCAGTATTTT
-,-,TRBJ2-1,TRBV12-3/TRBV12-4,CASSVSRRSYNEQFF,TGTGCCAGCTCCGTGAGTAGACGGTCCTACAATGAGCAGTTCTTC
-,-,TRBJ2-1,TRBV7-8,CASSLVIGPVGNEQFF,TGTGCCAGCAGCTTAGTTATAGGGCCGGTGGGCAATGAGCAGTTCTTC
few,-,TRBJ1-2,TRBV28,CASSFRGVRGYTF,TGTGCCAGCAGTTTCAGAGGGGTACGGGGCTACACCTTC
-,TRBD2,TRBJ2-5,TRBV27,CASSAVLPTSGTDKETQYF,TGTGCCAGCAGCGCTGTCCTACCGACTAGCGGCACCGATAAAGAGACCCAGTACTTC
few,TRBD2,TRBJ2-1,TRBV6-5,CASSSLPGLAGPYNEQFF,TGTGCCAGCAGTTCCCTACCGGGACTAGCGGGACCCTACAATGAGCAGTTCTTC
-,-,TRBJ2-5,TRBV4-2,CASSQGSGGFTNNEQYF,TGTGCCAGCAGCCAAGGTTCGGGGGGCTTTACGAACAATGAGCAGTACTTC
-,-,TRBJ1-6,TRBV12-3/TRBV12-4,CASREGPINSPLHF,TGTGCCAGCAGAGAGGGACCTATAAATTCACCCCTCCACTTT
few,TRBD1,TRBJ1-5,TRBV7-8,CASSQTTGTGVYPQHF,TGTGCCAGCAGCCAGACAACCGGGACAGGCGTCTATCCCCAGCATTTT